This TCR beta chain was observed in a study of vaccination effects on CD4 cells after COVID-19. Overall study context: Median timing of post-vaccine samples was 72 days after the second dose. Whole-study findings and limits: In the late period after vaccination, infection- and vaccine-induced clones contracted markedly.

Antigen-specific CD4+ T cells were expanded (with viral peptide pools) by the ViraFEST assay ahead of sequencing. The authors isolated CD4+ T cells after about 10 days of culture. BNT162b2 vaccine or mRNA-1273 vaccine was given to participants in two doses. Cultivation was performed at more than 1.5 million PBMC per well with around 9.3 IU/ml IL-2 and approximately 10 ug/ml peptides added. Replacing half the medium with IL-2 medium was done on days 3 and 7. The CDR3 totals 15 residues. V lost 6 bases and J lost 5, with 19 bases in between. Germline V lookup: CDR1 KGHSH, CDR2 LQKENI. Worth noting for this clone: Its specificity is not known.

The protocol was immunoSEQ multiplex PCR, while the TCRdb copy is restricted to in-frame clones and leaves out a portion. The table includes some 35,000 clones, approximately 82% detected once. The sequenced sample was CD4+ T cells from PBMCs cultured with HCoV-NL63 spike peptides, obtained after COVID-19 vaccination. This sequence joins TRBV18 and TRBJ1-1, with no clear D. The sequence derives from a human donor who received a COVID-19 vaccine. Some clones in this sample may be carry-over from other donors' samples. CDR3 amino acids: CASSLLLAGGTEAFF. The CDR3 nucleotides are TGTGCCAGCTCGCTTCTTCTGGCAGGCGGAACTGAAGCTTTCTTT.